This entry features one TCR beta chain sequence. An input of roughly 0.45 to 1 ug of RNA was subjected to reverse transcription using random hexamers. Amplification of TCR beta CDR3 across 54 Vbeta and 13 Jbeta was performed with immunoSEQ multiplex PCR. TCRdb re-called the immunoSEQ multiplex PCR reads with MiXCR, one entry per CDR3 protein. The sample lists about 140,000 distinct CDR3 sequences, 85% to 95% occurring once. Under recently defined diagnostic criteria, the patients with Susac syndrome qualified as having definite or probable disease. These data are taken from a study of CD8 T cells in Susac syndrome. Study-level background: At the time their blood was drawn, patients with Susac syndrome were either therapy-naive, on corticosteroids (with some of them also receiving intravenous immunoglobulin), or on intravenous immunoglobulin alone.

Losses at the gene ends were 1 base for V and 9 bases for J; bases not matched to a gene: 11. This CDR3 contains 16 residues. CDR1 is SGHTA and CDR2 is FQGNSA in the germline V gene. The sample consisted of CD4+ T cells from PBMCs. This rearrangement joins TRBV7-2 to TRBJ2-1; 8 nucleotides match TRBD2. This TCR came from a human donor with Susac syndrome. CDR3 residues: CASSLVILGSGGEQFF. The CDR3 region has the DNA TGTGCCAGCAGCTTAGTTATCTTGGGGAGCGGGGGTGAGCAGTTCTTC.